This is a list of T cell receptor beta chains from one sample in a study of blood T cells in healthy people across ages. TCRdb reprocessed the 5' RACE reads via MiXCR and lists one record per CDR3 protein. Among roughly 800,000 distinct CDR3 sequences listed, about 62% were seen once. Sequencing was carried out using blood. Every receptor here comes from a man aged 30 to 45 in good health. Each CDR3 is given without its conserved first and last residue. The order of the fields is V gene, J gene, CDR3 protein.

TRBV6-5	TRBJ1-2	ASSYDRGFSGYT
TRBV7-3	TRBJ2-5	ASSPTAGQGETQY
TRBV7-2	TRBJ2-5	ASSLASGGAPGETQY
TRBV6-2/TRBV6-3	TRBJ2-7	ASSPYTQGRNRGYEQY
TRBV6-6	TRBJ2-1	ASTRGETYSEQF
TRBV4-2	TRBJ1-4	ASSLDRGGNEKLF
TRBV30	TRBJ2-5	AWSAGGGETQY
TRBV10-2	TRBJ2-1	ASRGQGSNEQF
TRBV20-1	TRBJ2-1	SATKAGPPGEQF
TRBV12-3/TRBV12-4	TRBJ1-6	ASSSQGFGSPLH
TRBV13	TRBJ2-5	ASSLALGTGEETQY
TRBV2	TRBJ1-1	ASRQGWTNTEAF
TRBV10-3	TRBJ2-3	AISPDPNIKNTQY
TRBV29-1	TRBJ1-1	SVAERDMNTEAF
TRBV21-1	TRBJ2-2	ASSKATGRTGELF
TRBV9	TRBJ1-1	ASSGQVTNTEAF
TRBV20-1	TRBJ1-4	SASKTQREKLF
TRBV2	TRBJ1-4	ASSVGEPEKLF
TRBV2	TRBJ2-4	ASKTGGGGPLAKNIQY
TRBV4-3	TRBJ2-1	ASSQDARASNEQF
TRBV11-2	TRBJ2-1	ASSVDSMALEQF
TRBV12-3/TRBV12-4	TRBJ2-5	ASSFSTGQGVETQY